This T cell receptor beta chain was sequenced during a study of early T cells in non-severe SARS-CoV-2 infection. Study in general: Chains were unpaired, as sequencing was done on bulk RNA from unsorted whole blood. Notes on the study in general: Matching against VDJdb likely underestimated virus-specific expansions, favoring anti-spike CD8.

V was shortened by 5 bases and J by 7 bases, with 14 bases between the two germline ends. The CDR3 is made up of 13 amino acids. This clonotype turned up a few times. As yet, its antigen is unknown. Attachment of unique molecular identifiers to individual cDNA molecules was performed. TCRdb itself ran the 5' RACE reads through MiXCR, one entry per CDR3 protein. The repertoire has over 60,000 distinct CDR3 sequences, 10% of them found once; the top ten carry 7.6%. The sequence was collected from an adult who was a healthcare worker with PCR-confirmed SARS-CoV-2 infection or an uninfected control (not recorded which). Here the sequenced sample was whole blood, taken at baseline. The chain couples TRBV12-3 or TRBV12-4 to TRBJ1-2; D is perhaps TRBD1 (5 bases). The DNA of the CDR3 is TGTGCCAGCAGTCAGCAGGGAAAGGTTGGCTACACCTTC. Amino acids: CASSQQGKVGYTF.